The rows below give T cell receptor beta chains drawn from one sample of a study of blood T cell repertoires in COVID-19. This table comes from immunoSEQ multiplex PCR, and its TCRdb copy is limited to in-frame clones, with some not included. The sample carries approximately 330,000 clones, 65% to 90% recorded once. Sequenced input: PBMCs or T cells enriched from blood (not recorded which). The receptors shown here come from a woman aged 40-49 years with acute COVID-19. Both conserved end residues are part of each CDR3. The D gene is left open where the match is weak. Only some rows state a clone size, as once, few, many or a class for expanded clones.

clone_size	v_call	j_call	d_call	cdr3_nt	cdr3_aa
-	TRBV7-6	TRBJ2-7	TRBD2	TGTGCCAGCAGCTTAGCATCCCGGGACAGTGGGACTAGCGGGAAACTGCAGTACTTC	CASSLASRDSGTSGKLQYF
few	TRBV7-9	TRBJ2-7	TRBD2	TGTGCCAGCAGCTGGAGCGGGGACGAGCAGTACTTC	CASSWSGDEQYF
once	TRBV5-1	TRBJ2-1	-	TGCGCCAGCAGCTTGGAGCTAGACAGCAGCTACAATGAGCAGTTCTTC	CASSLELDSSYNEQFF
-	TRBV28	TRBJ1-6	-	TGTGCCAGCATTAACTCCAGGGATTCACCCCTCCACTTT	CASINSRDSPLHF
-	TRBV2	TRBJ1-5	-	TGTGCCAGCACCCAGGGTGGTAGCAATCAGCCCCAGCATTTT	CASTQGGSNQPQHF
once	TRBV5-1	TRBJ1-2	TRBD1	TGCGCCAGCAGGGGGACAGGGAGTGACTATGGCTACACCTTC	CASRGTGSDYGYTF
-	TRBV4-2	TRBJ1-2	TRBD1	TGTGCCAGCAGCCAGGACCCCGGGACAGGGCCATATGGCTACACCTTC	CASSQDPGTGPYGYTF
few	TRBV5-1	TRBJ1-3	-	TGCGCCAGGATTACCGGGTCGGGAAACACCATATATTTT	CARITGSGNTIYF
-	TRBV6-5	TRBJ2-7	TRBD1	TGTGCCAGCAGCAGACAGGGGACCTCCTACGAGCAGTACTTC	CASSRQGTSYEQYF
-	TRBV4-1	TRBJ2-3	-	TGCGCCAGCAGCCAAGATGTACAGCTATTCACAGATACGCAGTATTTT	CASSQDVQLFTDTQYF
-	TRBV9	TRBJ2-1	-	TGTGCCAGCAGTCGAGGGACACACAATGAGCAGTTCTTC	CASSRGTHNEQFF
-	TRBV7-2	TRBJ2-7	TRBD2	TGTGCCAGCAGCGGGGCGGGGAGGGGACCGGCGTACGAGCAGTACTTC	CASSGAGRGPAYEQYF
-	TRBV11-1	TRBJ2-5	-	TGTGCCAGCAGCTTAGCGCCGGGGTTACAAGAGACCCAGTACTTC	CASSLAPGLQETQYF
-	TRBV19	TRBJ1-3	-	TGTGCCAGTAGGGACAGAGCCCTCTCTGGAAACACCATATATTTT	CASRDRALSGNTIYF
-	TRBV19	TRBJ2-5	TRBD1	TGTGCCAGTAGTATAAGGACAGGGGCATTGACGGAGACCCAGTACTTC	CASSIRTGALTETQYF
-	TRBV7-9	TRBJ1-3	TRBD1	TGTGCCAGCAGCTTACAGGGGGTAGCGGGAAACACCATATATTTT	CASSLQGVAGNTIYF
-	TRBV6-5	TRBJ2-3	-	TGTGCCAGCAGTTACTCGACTTTCGCTAGCACAGATACGCAGTATTTT	CASSYSTFASTDTQYF
-	TRBV5-4	TRBJ2-6	TRBD1	TGTGCCAGCAGTTCCGACAGGGCTGGGGCCAACGTCCTGACTTTC	CASSSDRAGANVLTF
-	TRBV4-2	TRBJ1-5	-	TGTGCCAGCAGCCAAGAAGCAGGGCGTCATCAGCCCCAGCATTTT	CASSQEAGRHQPQHF
-	TRBV9	TRBJ2-1	TRBD2	TGTGCCAGCAGCTCGGGAGGGTACTACAATGAGCAGTTCTTC	CASSSGGYYNEQFF
-	TRBV5-1	TRBJ1-3	-	TGCGCCAGCATCCTACGCCCAGGGGCTGGAAACACCATATATTTT	CASILRPGAGNTIYF
-	TRBV11-2	TRBJ2-2	-	TGTGCCAGCAGCTTAACAGGGTCAATTAACACCGGGGAGCTGTTTTTT	CASSLTGSINTGELFF
-	TRBV11-2	TRBJ2-1	-	TGTGCCAGCAGCTTAGGGCGGGTTTATGAGCAGTTCTTC	CASSLGRVYEQFF
-	TRBV28	TRBJ1-1	-	TGTGCCAGCAGGACGGACAGATTCCTCACTGAAGCTTTCTTT	CASRTDRFLTEAFF
-	TRBV6-5	TRBJ1-2	TRBD1	TGTGCCAGCATAACGGGACAGCTCTATGGCTACACCTTC	CASITGQLYGYTF
-	TRBV5-5	TRBJ1-4	-	TGTGCCAGCAGCATACAGCCTACCGCTAATGAAAAACTGTTTTTT	CASSIQPTANEKLFF
-	TRBV3-1/TRBV3-2	TRBJ2-4	-	TGTGCCAGCAGCCAAGCTACAGGGGCCAAAAACATTCAGTACTTC	CASSQATGAKNIQYF